The 21 T cell receptor beta chains below come from one sample, sequenced in a study of blood T cell repertoires in COVID-19. Here immunoSEQ multiplex PCR was the method, and the copy in TCRdb shows in-frame clones only, minus some. The sample carries about 230,000 clones, about nine tenths recorded once. Sequenced material: PBMCs or T cells enriched from blood (not recorded which). Receptors were obtained from a man between 18 and 35 years old who had recovered from COVID-19.

The chain combines TRBV7-3 with TRBJ2-5, with 8 nucleotides matching TRBD1. CDR3 size: 16 residues. Looked up from germline, CDR1 is SGHTA and CDR2 is FQGTGA. V dropped 5 bases and J dropped 2; count of bases not matched to a gene: 10. CDR3 DNA: TGTGCCAGCAGCCCCAAGGCCAGGGGGCAGCAAGAGACCCAGTACTTC. Its translation: CASSPKARGQQETQYF.

CDR3 sequence (DNA): TGTGCCATCACGACCGGGACAGGGGAGGGGGGAATAGGGGAGCAGTACTTC. Translation: CAITTGTGEGGIGEQYF. The chain uses TRBV10-3 and TRBJ2-7, with 10 bases lining up with TRBD1. Germline lookup yields CDR1 ENHRY and CDR2 SYGVKD. V shed 7 bases, J shed 7 bases, and the junction held 19 bases outside the gene matches. This CDR3 has 17 amino acids.

This rearrangement joins TRBV6-1 to TRBJ1-1; D gene uncertain. Germline CDR1 MNHNS, CDR2 SASEGT. CDR3 size: 13 residues. Trimming cost V 1 base and J 4 bases, with 7 bases left between them. CDR3 protein: CASSEDLSTEAFF. For the CDR3, the DNA is TGTGCCAGCAGTGAAGATTTGAGCACTGAAGCTTTCTTT.

The chain combines TRBV10-2 with TRBJ1-2; the match to TRBD1 covers 10 bases. Germline V gene lookup returns CDR1 WSHSY and CDR2 SAAADI. The CDR3 contains 12 residues. The junction had 2 bases not matched to a gene; V was cut back by 6 bases and J by 7 bases. In nucleotides, the CDR3 is TGCGCCAGCAGCGGGACAGGGGCTGGCTACACCTTC. It codes for CASSGTGAGYTF.

This clone has only a few counts. J is TRBJ2-2 and V is TRBV5-1; possibly TRBD2 for D (6 bases). The CDR3 has 15 residues. With 4 bases removed from V and 1 base from J, the gap between germline ends came to 11 bases. Germline V lookup: CDR1 SGHRS, CDR2 YFSETQ. The CDR3 spells CASSTVGGNTGELFF. CDR3 DNA sequence: TGCGCCAGCAGCACTGTCGGGGGGAACACCGGGGAGCTGTTTTTT.

This chain uses TRBV21-1 with TRBJ1-4; the D call of TRBD1 is as the table states it, not checked on the DNA. TRBV21-1 is a listed pseudogene. This CDR3 has 17 amino acids. CDR3 amino acids: CASSKVGGQPENEKLFF. The CDR3, as DNA: TGTGCCAGCAGCAAAGTGGGGGGACAGCCTGAAAATGAAAAACTGTTTTTT.

This clone was recorded once. V is TRBV5-1 and J is TRBJ1-4; TRBD1 aligns across 7 bases. The germline CDR1 and CDR2 sequences are SGHRS and YFSETQ. Trimming cost V 4 bases and J 0 bases; bases outside gene matches: 3. The CDR3 totals 15 residues. The CDR3 here is CASSGDSSTNEKLFF. The CDR3 bases are TGCGCCAGCAGCGGGGACAGCTCAACTAATGAAAAACTGTTTTTT.

J is TRBJ1-5 and V is TRBV24-1; 9 bases are shared with TRBD1. The CDR3 length is 14 residues. Per the germline V gene, CDR1 is KGHDR and CDR2 is SFDVKD. The V segment lost 3 bases and the J segment 6 bases; nucleotides outside the gene matches: 2. The CDR3 DNA reads TGTGCCACCAGTGATACAGGGGGCGGTCAGCCCCAGCATTTT. Encoded protein: CATSDTGGGQPQHF.

V is TRBV2 and J is TRBJ1-1; D ambiguous. The CDR3 runs to 14 residues. Per germline, CDR1 SNHLY and CDR2 FYNNEI. V was trimmed by 6 bases and J by 1 base, leaving 12 bases between them. CDR3 in amino acids: CASSAYPENTEAFF. CDR3 DNA sequence: TGTGCCAGCAGCGCTTATCCAGAGAACACTGAAGCTTTCTTT.

The chain has TRBV15 and TRBJ2-7; the match to TRBD2 covers 9 bases. There are 15 residues in the CDR3. The junction had 5 bases not matched to a gene; V was cut back by 3 bases and J by 2 bases. Looked up from germline, CDR1 is LNHNV and CDR2 is YYDKDF (reference sequence). This CDR3 reads CATSSRPSGTYEQYF. The DNA of the CDR3 is TGTGCCACCAGCAGTAGGCCTAGCGGGACCTACGAGCAGTACTTC. The full variable domain, with the rest looked up from reference TRBV15 and TRBJ2-7, is DAMVIQNPRYQVTQFGKPVTLSCSQTLNHNVMYWYQQKSSQAPKLLFHYYDKDFNNEADTPDNFQSRRPNTSFCFLDIRSPGLGDTAMYLCATSSRPSGTYEQYFGPGTRLTVT.

The J gene is TRBJ2-5, the V gene TRBV15; maybe TRBD2 (5 bases). CDR3 size: 14 residues. The V end lost 0 bases, the J end lost 7 bases, and 12 bases lay between the germline ends. Germline CDR1 LNHNV, CDR2 YYDKDF (reference sequence). CDR3 coding DNA: TGTGCCACCAGCAGAGATACGGGGTTCGGGACCCAGTACTTC. Translated: CATSRDTGFGTQYF.

The J gene is TRBJ1-4, the V gene TRBV28; maybe TRBD1 (6 bases). The CDR3 extends over 14 amino acids. Germline CDR1 reads MDHEN; CDR2 reads SYDVKM. The germline V and J ends were trimmed by 2 bases and 7 bases, with 11 bases remaining between them. CDR3 loop: CASSLQGRAEKLFF. The CDR3 nucleotides read TGTGCCAGCAGTTTACAGGGGCGGGCTGAAAAACTGTTTTTT.

CDR3 amino acids: CASSSRDRGLEQFF. In DNA, the CDR3 is TGTGCCAGTAGTTCCCGGGACAGGGGGCTTGAGCAGTTCTTC. The chain recombines TRBV19 with TRBJ2-1; TRBD1 agrees at 12 bases. Germline V CDR1 and CDR2: LNHDA, SQIVND (reference sequence). Unmatched junction bases numbered 5, after V lost 5 bases and J lost 9 bases. The CDR3 is made up of 14 amino acids.

The chain joins TRBV28 to TRBJ2-3, with 7 bases that match TRBD1. V dropped 8 bases and J dropped 8; count of bases not matched to a gene: 13. CDR1 and CDR2 from the germline V gene are MDHEN and SYDVKM. The CDR3 runs to 14 residues. CDR3 nucleotide sequence: TGTGCCAGCTTAACACATACAGGGGCGTTTACGCAGTATTTT. Residues: CASLTHTGAFTQYF. The full variable domain, its missing parts supplied by reference TRBV28 and TRBJ2-3, is DVKVTQSSRYLVKRTGEKVFLECVQDMDHENMFWYRQDPGLGLRLIYFSYDVKMKEKGDIPEGYSVSREKKERFSLILESASTNQTSMYLCASLTHTGAFTQYFGPGTRLTVL.

The CDR3 bases are TGTGCCAGCAGCTTAGTATTTGGACAGGGACCCCACTCCTACAATGAGCAGTTCTTC. This sequence encodes CASSLVFGQGPHSYNEQFF. The rearrangement joins TRBV11-3 to TRBJ2-1, with TRBD1 matching over 8 bases. CDR3 size: 19 residues. Germline CDR1 is SGHNT and CDR2 is YENEEA. V lost 1 base, J lost 0 bases, and 11 bases stayed unmatched.

This rearrangement joins TRBV3-1 (or the pseudogene TRBV3-2) to TRBJ1-1, with D hard to call. The CDR3 has 14 residues. CDR1 is LGHDT and CDR2 is YNNKEL in the germline V gene (reference sequence). V lost 4 bases to trimming and J lost 11 bases, with 20 bases between them. The CDR3 loop reads CASSPNNYRGIAFF. Here the CDR3 DNA reads TGTGCCAGCAGCCCGAACAATTACCGAGGCATCGCTTTCTTT.

The gene calls are TRBV4-1 and TRBJ1-5; D gene uncertain. Germline-derived CDR1 and CDR2 are MGHRA and YSYEKL. V was trimmed by 0 bases and J by 4 bases, leaving 4 bases between them. The CDR3 extends over 13 amino acids. This CDR3 is CASSQEENQPQHF. As DNA, the CDR3 is TGCGCCAGCAGCCAAGAGGAGAATCAGCCCCAGCATTTT.

This chain uses TRBV3-1 (or the pseudogene TRBV3-2) with TRBJ2-5; the D is unclear. V gave up 4 bases and J gave up 5 bases, with 5 bases separating them. The CDR3 consists of 11 residues. CDR1 is LGHDT, CDR2 YNNKEL, per germline (reference sequence). CDR3: CASSPGETQYF. The CDR3, as DNA: TGTGCCAGCAGCCCCGGGGAGACCCAGTACTTC.

This chain links TRBV27 with TRBJ1-5; 7 nucleotides line up with TRBD1. Trimming cost V 0 bases and J 4 bases; bases outside gene matches: 3. Germline CDR1 reads MNHEY; CDR2 reads SMNVEV (reference sequence). This CDR3 is built from 15 residues. The chain's CDR3 is CASSLSTGRNQPQHF. The CDR3 DNA reads TGTGCCAGCAGTTTATCGACAGGGAGAAATCAGCCCCAGCATTTT.

V is TRBV19 and J is TRBJ1-1; unclear D gene. This CDR3 is built from 12 residues. CDR1 is LNHDA and CDR2 is SQIVND in the germline V gene (reference sequence). V dropped 4 bases and J dropped 4 bases, with 7 bases sitting between them. The CDR3 nucleotides are TGTGCCAGTAGTAGCCCTACCACTGAAGCTTTCTTT. Encoded protein: CASSSPTTEAFF.

J is TRBJ2-5 and V is TRBV5-1, with TRBD1 identical over 11 bases. The CDR3 covers 16 residues. CDR1 is SGHRS and CDR2 is YFSETQ in the germline V gene. The V and J ends lost 4 bases and 5 bases, in that order; junction bases with no gene match: 10. This CDR3 reads CASSPGTGGIQETQYF. The CDR3 DNA follows: TGCGCCAGCAGCCCAGGGACAGGGGGAATCCAGGAGACCCAGTACTTC.